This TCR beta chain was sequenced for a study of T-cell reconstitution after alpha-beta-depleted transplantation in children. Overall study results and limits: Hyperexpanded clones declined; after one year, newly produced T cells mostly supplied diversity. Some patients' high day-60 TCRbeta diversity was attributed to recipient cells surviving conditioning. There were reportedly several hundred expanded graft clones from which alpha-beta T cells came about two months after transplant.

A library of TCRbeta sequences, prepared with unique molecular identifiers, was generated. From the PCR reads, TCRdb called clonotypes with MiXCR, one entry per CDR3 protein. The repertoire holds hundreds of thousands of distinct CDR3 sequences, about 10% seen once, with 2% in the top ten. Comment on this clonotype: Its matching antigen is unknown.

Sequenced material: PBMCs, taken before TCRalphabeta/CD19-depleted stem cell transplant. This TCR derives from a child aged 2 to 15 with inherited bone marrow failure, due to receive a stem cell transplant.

CDR3 residues: CASSLGGNGYTF. DNA for the CDR3: TGTGCCAGCAGTTTAGGAGGAAATGGCTACACCTTC. J is TRBJ1-2 and V is TRBV28, with D uncertain. V was pared by 2 bases and J by 6 bases, with 7 bases between. The CDR3 covers 12 residues. The germline V gene has CDR1 MDHEN and CDR2 SYDVKM.